Listed here are 2 T cell receptor beta chains from one sample, sequenced in a study of spatial heterogeneity in lung cancer. Regarding time point: sample taken at primary tumor resection. Whole RNA obtained from tumor, nontumor lung or frozen PBMC underwent sequencing without sorting. TCRdb reanalysed the 5' RACE reads using MiXCR and keeps one entry per CDR3 protein. The repertoire includes 6,000 to 9,000 distinct CDR3 sequences, 5% to 5.5% of them detected once, and 8% to 8.5% sits in the top ten. Material: normal lung tissue next to the tumor, obtained at surgery. These receptors originate from a female donor with early-stage non-small cell lung cancer.

Many counts were recorded for this clonotype. This sequence joins TRBV4-1 and TRBJ2-2, with 16 bases fitting TRBD2. The V gene's germline CDR1 is MGHRA and CDR2 YSYEKL. Losses at the gene ends were 3 bases for V and 3 bases for J; bases not matched to a gene: 7. CDR3 size: 19 residues. CDR3 in amino acids: CASSHRGLAGGPHTGELFF. The CDR3 DNA sequence: TGCGCCAGCAGCCACCGGGGACTAGCGGGAGGGCCACACACCGGGGAGCTGTTTTTT.

This clonotype is labeled as medium-sized. This chain uses TRBV12-3 or TRBV12-4 with TRBJ1-1; D may be TRBD1 (6 bases). The length of the CDR3 is 13 residues. V was pared by 5 bases and J by 1 base, with 8 bases between. The CDR3 nucleotides are TGTGCCAGCAGTCCGACAGGGAACACTGAAGCTTTCTTT. Its translation: CASSPTGNTEAFF.